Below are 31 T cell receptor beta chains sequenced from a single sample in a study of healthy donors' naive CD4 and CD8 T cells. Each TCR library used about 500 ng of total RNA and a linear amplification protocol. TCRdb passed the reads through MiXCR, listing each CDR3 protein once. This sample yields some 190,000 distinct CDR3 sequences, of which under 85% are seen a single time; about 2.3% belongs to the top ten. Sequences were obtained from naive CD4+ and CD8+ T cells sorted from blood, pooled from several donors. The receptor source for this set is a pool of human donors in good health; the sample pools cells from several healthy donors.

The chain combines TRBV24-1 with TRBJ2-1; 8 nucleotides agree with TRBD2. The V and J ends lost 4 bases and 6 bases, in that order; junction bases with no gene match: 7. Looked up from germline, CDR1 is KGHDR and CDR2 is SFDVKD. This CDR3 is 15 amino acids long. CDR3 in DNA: TGTGCCACCAGTGACCCGGGACTAGGACCCAATGAGCAGTTCTTC. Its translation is CATSDPGLGPNEQFF.

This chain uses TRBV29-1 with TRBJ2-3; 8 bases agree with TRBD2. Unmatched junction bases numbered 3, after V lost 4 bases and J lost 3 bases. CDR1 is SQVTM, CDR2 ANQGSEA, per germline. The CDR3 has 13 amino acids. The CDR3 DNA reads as TGCAGCGTTGGGCGGGAGGAGACAGATACGCAGTATTTT. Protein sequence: CSVGREETDTQYF.

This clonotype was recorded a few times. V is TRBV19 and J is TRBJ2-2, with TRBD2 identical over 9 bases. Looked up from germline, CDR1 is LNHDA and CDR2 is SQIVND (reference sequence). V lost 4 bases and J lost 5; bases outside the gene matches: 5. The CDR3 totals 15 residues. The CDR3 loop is CASSNLREGTGELFF. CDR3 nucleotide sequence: TGTGCCAGTAGTAACTTGCGGGAGGGTACCGGGGAGCTGTTTTTT.

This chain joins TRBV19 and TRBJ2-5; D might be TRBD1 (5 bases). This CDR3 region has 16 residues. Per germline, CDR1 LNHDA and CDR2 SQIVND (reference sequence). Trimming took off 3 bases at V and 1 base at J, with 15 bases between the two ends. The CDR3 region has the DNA TGTGCCAGTAGTATGGTAACAGGTACACCCCAAGAGACCCAGTACTTC. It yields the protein CASSMVTGTPQETQYF.

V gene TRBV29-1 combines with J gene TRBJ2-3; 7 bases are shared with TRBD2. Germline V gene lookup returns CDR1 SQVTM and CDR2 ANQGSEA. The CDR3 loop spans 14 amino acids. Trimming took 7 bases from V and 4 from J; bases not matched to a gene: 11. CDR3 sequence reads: CSAPPLAGADTQYF. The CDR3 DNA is TGCAGCGCGCCTCCGCTTGCGGGAGCAGATACGCAGTATTTT.

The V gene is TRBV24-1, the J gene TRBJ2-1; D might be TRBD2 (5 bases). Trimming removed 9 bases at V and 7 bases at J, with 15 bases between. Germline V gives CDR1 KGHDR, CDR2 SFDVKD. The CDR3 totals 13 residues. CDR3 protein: CATGWSRGNEQFF. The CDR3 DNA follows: TGTGCCACCGGGTGGTCCCGGGGAAATGAGCAGTTCTTC.

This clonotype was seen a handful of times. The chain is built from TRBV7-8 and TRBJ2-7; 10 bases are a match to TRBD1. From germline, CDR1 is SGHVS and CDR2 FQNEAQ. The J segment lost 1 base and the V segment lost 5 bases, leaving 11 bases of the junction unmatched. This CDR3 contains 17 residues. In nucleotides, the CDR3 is TGTGCCAGCAGCCGACCCAGCTGGGACAGGGGATCCTACGAGCAGTACTTC. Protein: CASSRPSWDRGSYEQYF.

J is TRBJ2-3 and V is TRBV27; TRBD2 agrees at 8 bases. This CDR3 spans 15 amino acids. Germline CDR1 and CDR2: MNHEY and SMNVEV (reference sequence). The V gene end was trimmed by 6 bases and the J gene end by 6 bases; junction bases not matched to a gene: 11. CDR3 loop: CASSSAGASGDTQYF. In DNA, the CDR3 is TGTGCCAGCAGCTCAGCGGGGGCCTCGGGGGATACGCAGTATTTT.

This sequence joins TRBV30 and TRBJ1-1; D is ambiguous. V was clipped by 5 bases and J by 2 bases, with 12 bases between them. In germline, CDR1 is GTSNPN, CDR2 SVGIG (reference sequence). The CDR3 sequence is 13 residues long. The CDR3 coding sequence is TGTGCCTGGGACGTGACACCAAACACTGAAGCTTTCTTT. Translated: CAWDVTPNTEAFF.

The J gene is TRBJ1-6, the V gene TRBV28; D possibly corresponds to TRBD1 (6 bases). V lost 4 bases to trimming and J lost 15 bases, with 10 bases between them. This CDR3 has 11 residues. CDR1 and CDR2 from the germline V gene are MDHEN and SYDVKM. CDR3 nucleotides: TGTGCCAGCAGTTCAGGGGATCTCCTCCACTTT. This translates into CASSSGDLLHF.

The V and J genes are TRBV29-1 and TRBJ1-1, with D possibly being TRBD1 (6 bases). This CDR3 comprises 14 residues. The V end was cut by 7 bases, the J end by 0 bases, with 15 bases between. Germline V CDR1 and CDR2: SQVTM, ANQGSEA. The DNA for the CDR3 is TGCAGCGAGCACCGGGACATGTTGAACACTGAAGCTTTCTTT. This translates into CSEHRDMLNTEAFF.

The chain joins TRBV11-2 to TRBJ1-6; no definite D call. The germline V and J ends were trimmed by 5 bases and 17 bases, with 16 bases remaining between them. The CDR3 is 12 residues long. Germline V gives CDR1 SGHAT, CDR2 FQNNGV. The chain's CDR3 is CASSTATHEVHF. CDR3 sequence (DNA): TGTGCCAGCAGCACCGCGACTCATGAGGTCCACTTT.

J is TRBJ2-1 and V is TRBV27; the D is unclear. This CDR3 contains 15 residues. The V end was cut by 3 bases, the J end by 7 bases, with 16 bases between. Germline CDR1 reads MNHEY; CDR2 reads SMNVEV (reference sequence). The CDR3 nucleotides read TGTGCCAGCAGTTTCTCGGCTAGTTCCGAGAATGAGCAGTTCTTC. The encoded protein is CASSFSASSENEQFF.

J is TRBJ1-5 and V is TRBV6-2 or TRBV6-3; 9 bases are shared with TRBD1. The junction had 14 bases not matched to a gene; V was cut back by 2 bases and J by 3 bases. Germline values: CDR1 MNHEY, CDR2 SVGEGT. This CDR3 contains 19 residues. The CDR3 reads CASSYVGTGNAFSNQPQHF. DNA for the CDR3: TGTGCCAGCAGTTACGTCGGGACAGGGAATGCGTTTTCCAATCAGCCCCAGCATTTT.

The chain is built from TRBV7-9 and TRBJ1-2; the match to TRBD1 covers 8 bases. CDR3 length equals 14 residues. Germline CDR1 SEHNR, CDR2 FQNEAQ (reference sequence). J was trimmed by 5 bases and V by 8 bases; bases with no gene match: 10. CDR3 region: CASPPPTGEYGYTF. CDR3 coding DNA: TGTGCCAGCCCCCCACCGACAGGGGAATATGGCTACACCTTC.

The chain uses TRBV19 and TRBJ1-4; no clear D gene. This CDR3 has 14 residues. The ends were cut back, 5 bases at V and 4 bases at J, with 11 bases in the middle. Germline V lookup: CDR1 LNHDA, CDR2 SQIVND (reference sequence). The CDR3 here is CASSRLGFNEKLFF. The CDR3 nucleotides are TGTGCCAGTAGTCGTCTGGGTTTTAATGAAAAACTGTTTTTT.

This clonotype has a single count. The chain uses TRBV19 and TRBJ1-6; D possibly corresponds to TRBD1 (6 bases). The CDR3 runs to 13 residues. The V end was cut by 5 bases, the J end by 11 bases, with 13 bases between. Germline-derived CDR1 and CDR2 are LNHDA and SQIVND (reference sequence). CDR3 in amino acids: CASSVNRVPPLHF. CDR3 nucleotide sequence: TGTGCCAGTAGTGTCAACAGGGTTCCACCCCTCCACTTT.

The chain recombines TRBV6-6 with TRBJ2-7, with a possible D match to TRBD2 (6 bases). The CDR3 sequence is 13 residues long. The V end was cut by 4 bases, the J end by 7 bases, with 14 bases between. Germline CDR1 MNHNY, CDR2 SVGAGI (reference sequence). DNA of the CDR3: TGTGCCAGCAGTTCCCGAGGAGGGGTGGAGCAGTACTTC. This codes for CASSSRGGVEQYF.

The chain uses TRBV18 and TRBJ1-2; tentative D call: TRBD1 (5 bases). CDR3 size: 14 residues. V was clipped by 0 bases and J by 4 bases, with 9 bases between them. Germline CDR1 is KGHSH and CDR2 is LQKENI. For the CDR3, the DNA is TGTGCCAGCTCACCACCTTTCAGGGTCTATGGCTACACCTTC. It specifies CASSPPFRVYGYTF. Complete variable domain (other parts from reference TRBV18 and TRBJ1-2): NAGVMQNPRHLVRRRGQEARLRCSPMKGHSHVYWYRQLPEEGLKFMVYLQKENIIDESGMPKERFSAEFPKEGPSILRIQQVVRGDSAAYFCASSPPFRVYGYTFGSGTRLTVV.

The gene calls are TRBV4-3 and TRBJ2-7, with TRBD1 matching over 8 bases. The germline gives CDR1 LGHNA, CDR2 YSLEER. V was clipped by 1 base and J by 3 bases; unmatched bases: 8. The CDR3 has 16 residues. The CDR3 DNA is TGCGCCAGCAGCCAAGGGATCCAGGGGGCGTTCTACGAGCAGTACTTC. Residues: CASSQGIQGAFYEQYF.

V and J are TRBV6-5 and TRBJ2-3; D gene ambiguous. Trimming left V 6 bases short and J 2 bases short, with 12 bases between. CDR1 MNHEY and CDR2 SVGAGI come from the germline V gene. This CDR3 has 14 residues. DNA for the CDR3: TGTGCCAGCAGCCTCGACCTAAACACAGATACGCAGTATTTT. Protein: CASSLDLNTDTQYF.

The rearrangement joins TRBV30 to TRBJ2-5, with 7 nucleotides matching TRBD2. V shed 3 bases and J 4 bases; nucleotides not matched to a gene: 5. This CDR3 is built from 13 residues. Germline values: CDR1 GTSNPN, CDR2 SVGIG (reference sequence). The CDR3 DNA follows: TGTGCCTGGAGGTGGCTAGCGGTAGAGACCCAGTACTTC. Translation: CAWRWLAVETQYF.

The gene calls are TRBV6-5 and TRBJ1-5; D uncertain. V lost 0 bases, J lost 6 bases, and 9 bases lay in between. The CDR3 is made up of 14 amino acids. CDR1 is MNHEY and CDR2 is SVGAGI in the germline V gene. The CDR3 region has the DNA TGTGCCAGCAGTTACTCAGGGTTCAGTCAGCCCCAGCATTTT. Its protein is CASSYSGFSQPQHF.

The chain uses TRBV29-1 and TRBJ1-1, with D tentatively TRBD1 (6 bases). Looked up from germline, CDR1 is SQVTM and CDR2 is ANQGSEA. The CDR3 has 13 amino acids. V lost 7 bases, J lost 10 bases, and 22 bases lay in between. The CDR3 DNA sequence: TGCAGCGCCCTAAGGGGAGGCCGAGGGGGAGCTTTCTTT. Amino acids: CSALRGGRGGAFF.

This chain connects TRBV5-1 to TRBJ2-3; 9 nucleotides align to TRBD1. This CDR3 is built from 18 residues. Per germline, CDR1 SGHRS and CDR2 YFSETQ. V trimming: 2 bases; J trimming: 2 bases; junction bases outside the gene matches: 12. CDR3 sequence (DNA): TGCGCCAGCAGCTTAAATAAAGGCCGGGACAGGGCCACAGATACGCAGTATTTT. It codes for CASSLNKGRDRATDTQYF.

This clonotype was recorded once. The CDR3 coding sequence is TGTGCCGCCAGACTAGCGGGAGTGGGTGAGCAGTTCTTC. Translated: CAARLAGVGEQFF. The chain has TRBV6-2 or TRBV6-3 and TRBJ2-7, with 12 bases aligning to TRBD2. TRBJ2-1 matches the DNA end more closely, so the J call is doubtful. Germline V gene data show CDR1 as MNHEY and CDR2 as SVGEGT. There are 13 residues in the CDR3.

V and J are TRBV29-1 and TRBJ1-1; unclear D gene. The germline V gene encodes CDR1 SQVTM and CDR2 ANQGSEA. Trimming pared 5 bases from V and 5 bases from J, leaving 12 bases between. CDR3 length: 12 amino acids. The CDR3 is CSVKGQVTEAFF. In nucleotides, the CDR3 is TGCAGCGTTAAGGGCCAGGTGACTGAAGCTTTCTTT.

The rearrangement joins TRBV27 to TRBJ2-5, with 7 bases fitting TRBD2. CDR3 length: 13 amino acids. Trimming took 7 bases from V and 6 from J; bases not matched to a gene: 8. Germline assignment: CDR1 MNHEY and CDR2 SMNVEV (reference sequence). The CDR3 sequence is CASNGGTAQTQYF. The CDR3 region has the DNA TGTGCCAGCAACGGGGGGACTGCGCAGACCCAGTACTTC.

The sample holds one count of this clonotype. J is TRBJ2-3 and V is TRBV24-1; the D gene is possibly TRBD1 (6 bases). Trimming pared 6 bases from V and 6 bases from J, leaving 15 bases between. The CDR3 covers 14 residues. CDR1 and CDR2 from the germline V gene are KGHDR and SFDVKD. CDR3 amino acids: CATSPSNRADTQYF. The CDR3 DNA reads TGTGCCACCAGTCCCTCCAACAGGGCGGATACGCAGTATTTT.

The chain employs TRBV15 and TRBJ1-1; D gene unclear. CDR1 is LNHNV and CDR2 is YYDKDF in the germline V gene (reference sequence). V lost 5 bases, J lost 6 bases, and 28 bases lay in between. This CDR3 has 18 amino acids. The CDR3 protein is CATSARRRRFSVSAEAFF. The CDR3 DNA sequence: TGTGCCACCAGCGCCCGACGGAGACGCTTTTCGGTCTCAGCTGAAGCTTTCTTT.

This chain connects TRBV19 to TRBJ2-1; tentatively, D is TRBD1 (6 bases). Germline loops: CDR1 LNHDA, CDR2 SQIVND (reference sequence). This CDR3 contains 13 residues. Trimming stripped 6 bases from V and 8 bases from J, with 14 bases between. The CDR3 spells CASRDRIGHEQFF. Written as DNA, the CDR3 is TGTGCCAGTAGGGACAGAATAGGTCATGAGCAGTTCTTC.